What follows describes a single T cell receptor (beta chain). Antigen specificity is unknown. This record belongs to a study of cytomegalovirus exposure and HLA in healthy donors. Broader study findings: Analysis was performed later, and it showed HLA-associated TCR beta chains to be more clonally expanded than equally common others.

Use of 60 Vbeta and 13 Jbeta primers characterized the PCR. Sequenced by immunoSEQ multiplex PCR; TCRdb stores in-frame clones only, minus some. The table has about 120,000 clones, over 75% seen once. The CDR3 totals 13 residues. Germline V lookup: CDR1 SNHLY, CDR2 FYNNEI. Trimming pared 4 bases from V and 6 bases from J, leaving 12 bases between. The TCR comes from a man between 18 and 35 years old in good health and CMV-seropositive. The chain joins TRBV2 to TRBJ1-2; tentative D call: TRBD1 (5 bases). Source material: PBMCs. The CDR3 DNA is TGTGCCAGCAGTGTGTCGGGAGGGGATGGCTACACCTTC. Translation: CASSVSGGDGYTF.